A single TCR beta chain is shown here with its context. This sample was included in a study of T cell changes during pregnancy in multiple sclerosis. Method: immunoSEQ multiplex PCR; TCRdb's copy keeps in-frame clones and lacks some. There are about 44,000 clones in the sample; around nine tenths occur only once, and about 0.65% lies in the top ten. Germline CDR1 and CDR2: SEHNR and FQNEAQ (reference sequence). CDR3 length equals 15 residues. The V end was cut by 2 bases, the J end by 5 bases, with 14 bases between. Sequenced here: CD4+ T cells from peripheral blood mononuclear cells, sampled before pregnancy. V and J are TRBV7-9 and TRBJ2-3; D possibly corresponds to TRBD2 (6 bases). The TCR sequence derives from a female donor with multiple sclerosis, enrolled in a pregnancy study. The CDR3 sequence is CASSLMTSYGDTQYF. CDR3 nucleotide sequence: TGTGCCAGCAGCTTAATGACTAGTTATGGAGATACGCAGTATTTT.